This passage covers 18 T cell receptor beta chains from one sample sequenced in a study of blood T cell repertoires in COVID-19. This table comes from immunoSEQ multiplex PCR, and its TCRdb copy is limited to in-frame clones, with some not included. The repertoire consists of fewer than 350,000 clones, with 75% to 90% occurring once and the leading ten covering roughly 4.8%. The sequencing sample was made of peripheral blood. The receptors derive from a man in his forties with acute or convalescent COVID-19.

This chain joins TRBV10-3 and TRBJ2-2, with 7 bases fitting TRBD2. Trimming cost V 6 bases and J 2 bases; bases outside gene matches: 6. CDR1 and CDR2 (germline): ENHRY, SYGVKD. There are 15 residues in the CDR3. CDR3 amino acids: CAISTTSANTGELFF. DNA of the CDR3: TGTGCCATCAGCACAACTAGCGCCAACACCGGGGAGCTGTTTTTT.

The chain combines TRBV24-1 with TRBJ2-3; the D gene is possibly TRBD1 (5 bases). V lost 3 bases to trimming and J lost 0 bases, with 15 bases between them. Germline assignment: CDR1 KGHDR and CDR2 SFDVKD. The CDR3 contains 17 residues. As DNA, the CDR3 is TGTGCCACCAGTGATGCTACAGGAAGTTCGAGCACAGATACGCAGTATTTT. Translated, it gives CATSDATGSSSTDTQYF.

V is TRBV6-5 and J is TRBJ1-1, with a weak D call TRBD1 (5 bases). This CDR3 is built from 13 residues. Trimming removed 5 bases at V and 3 bases at J, with 10 bases between. Germline V CDR1 and CDR2: MNHEY, SVGAGI. CDR3 protein: CASSSQGHTEAFF. DNA for the CDR3: TGTGCCAGCAGTAGCCAGGGTCACACTGAAGCTTTCTTT.

The V and J genes are TRBV5-1 and TRBJ2-7, with 8 bases identical to TRBD1. The CDR3 runs to 14 residues. In germline, CDR1 is SGHRS, CDR2 YFSETQ. Trimming took 0 bases from V and 6 from J; bases not matched to a gene: 5. The CDR3 DNA reads TGCGCCAGCAGCTTGGATCCAGGGGGCGGCGAGCAGTACTTC. Translation gives CASSLDPGGGEQYF. The variable domain in full, completed from reference TRBV5-1 and TRBJ2-7, reads KAGVTQTPRYLIKTRGQQVTLSCSPISGHRSVSWYQQTPGQGLQFLFEYFSETQRNKGNFPGRFSGRQFSNSRSEMNVSTLELGDSALYLCASSLDPGGGEQYFGPGTRLTVT.

The chain uses TRBV6-5 and TRBJ1-5; D call uncertain. Trimming pared 4 bases from V and 1 base from J, leaving 5 bases between. This CDR3 comprises 13 residues. CDR1 and CDR2 from the germline V gene are MNHEY and SVGAGI. CDR3 in DNA: TGTGCCAGCAGTTGGCGGAGCAATCAGCCCCAGCATTTT. Its translation is CASSWRSNQPQHF.

The chain joins TRBV5-1 to TRBJ2-2; no firm D call. The CDR3 contains 12 residues. V was cut by 1 base and J by 6 bases, with 4 bases left in between. CDR1 and CDR2 (germline): SGHRS, YFSETQ. DNA of the CDR3: TGCGCCAGCAGCTTGTATCCCGGGGAGCTGTTTTTT. As protein: CASSLYPGELFF.

The chain carries TRBV5-1 and TRBJ2-2; 9 bases line up with TRBD2. This CDR3 spans 19 amino acids. From germline, CDR1 is SGHRS and CDR2 YFSETQ. The J segment lost 5 bases and the V segment lost 4 bases, leaving 18 bases of the junction unmatched. Here the CDR3 reads CASSASGGLDYLPTGELFF. The CDR3 DNA sequence: TGCGCCAGCAGCGCCAGCGGGGGGCTGGATTATTTGCCAACCGGGGAGCTGTTTTTT.

The chain has TRBV12-5 and TRBJ2-3; D is undetermined. This CDR3 comprises 17 residues. The V gene lost 6 bases and the J gene lost 0 bases, with 19 bases spanning the gap. Germline V lookup: CDR1 LGHNT, CDR2 FRNRAP. CDR3 nucleotides: TGTGCTAGTGGCATCCGTCCTGGCTTCTCTAGCACAGATACGCAGTATTTT. It translates to CASGIRPGFSSTDTQYF.

CDR3 amino acids: CASSTGQISTDTQYF. The CDR3 nucleotides read TGTGCCAGTAGTACGGGACAAATAAGCACAGATACGCAGTATTTT. J is TRBJ2-3 and V is TRBV19; TRBD1 is a possible D gene (6 bases). V was trimmed by 4 bases and J by 0 bases, leaving 11 bases between them. The CDR3 is 15 amino acids. Germline lookup yields CDR1 LNHDA and CDR2 SQIVND (reference sequence).

This chain links TRBV7-3 with TRBJ2-2; D possibly corresponds to TRBD2 (6 bases). From germline, CDR1 is SGHTA and CDR2 FQGTGA. Trimming cost V 3 bases and J 1 base, with 9 bases left between them. The CDR3 has 15 residues. CDR3 bases: TGTGCCAGCAGCTTTTCGGGGGAGAACACCGGGGAGCTGTTTTTT. The encoded protein is CASSFSGENTGELFF.

This clone was counted a single time. V is TRBV9 and J is TRBJ1-5; 8 bases map to TRBD1. The germline CDR1 and CDR2 sequences are SGDLS and YYNGEE. The CDR3 is 16 residues long. V dropped 4 bases and J dropped 4; count of bases not matched to a gene: 10. CDR3 protein: CASSSGQGSGNQPQHF. The CDR3 DNA sequence: TGTGCCAGCAGCTCCGGACAGGGATCAGGAAATCAGCCCCAGCATTTT.

The chain links TRBV2 to TRBJ1-3, with D perhaps matching TRBD1 (6 bases). There are 13 residues in the CDR3. The germline gives CDR1 SNHLY, CDR2 FYNNEI. Trimming stripped 8 bases from V and 4 bases from J, with 12 bases between. The CDR3 coding sequence is TGTGCCAGCCGAAACAGGGCCGGAAACACCATATATTTT. Its protein is CASRNRAGNTIYF.

The J gene is TRBJ1-1, the V gene TRBV7-9; D gene ambiguous. CDR1 and CDR2 from the germline V gene are SEHNR and FQNEAQ (reference sequence). The V gene lost 1 base and the J gene lost 4 bases, with 13 bases spanning the gap. The CDR3 is 15 residues long. CDR3 coding DNA: TGTGCCAGCAGCTTAGATCTGGGTTCGGGCACTGAAGCTTTCTTT. This codes for CASSLDLGSGTEAFF.

The chain recombines TRBV2 with TRBJ1-1; D is unclear. CDR1 is SNHLY, CDR2 FYNNEI, per germline. CDR3 length: 15 amino acids. V was shortened by 5 bases and J by 3 bases, with 16 bases between the two germline ends. CDR3 bases: TGTGCCAGCAGTACCGGGTCCACCGGATACACTGAAGCTTTCTTT. Residues: CASSTGSTGYTEAFF.

The chain joins TRBV4-1 to TRBJ2-7; the match to TRBD2 covers 7 bases. Trimming removed 4 bases from V and 5 bases from J; junction bases left unmatched: 5. The CDR3 consists of 13 residues. From germline, CDR1 is MGHRA and CDR2 YSYEKL. The CDR3 sequence is CASSLSAGDEQYF. CDR3 sequence (DNA): TGCGCCAGCAGCCTCAGCGCGGGGGACGAGCAGTACTTC.

The V and J genes are TRBV24-1 and TRBJ2-1; TRBD1 matches at 8 bases. Germline V gene lookup returns CDR1 KGHDR and CDR2 SFDVKD. The CDR3 has 15 amino acids. The junction had 9 bases not matched to a gene; V was cut back by 5 bases and J by 7 bases. The CDR3 spells CATSVARTGWNEQFF. DNA of the CDR3: TGTGCCACCAGTGTAGCGAGGACAGGGTGGAATGAGCAGTTCTTC.

V usage is TRBV7-2 and J usage is TRBJ2-6; weak D call: TRBD2 (5 bases). CDR3 length: 17 amino acids. Germline V lookup: CDR1 SGHTA, CDR2 FQGNSA. V lost 5 bases and J 0 bases, leaving 14 bases between the germline ends. CDR3 region: CASSLRPGSSGANVLTF. The CDR3 nucleotides read TGTGCCAGCAGCCTTAGGCCTGGGAGCTCTGGGGCCAACGTCCTGACTTTC.

This sequence joins TRBV2 and TRBJ2-3; TRBD1 agrees at 10 bases. The CDR3 runs 14 residues. V shed 4 bases, J shed 4 bases, and the junction held 2 bases outside the gene matches. Per germline, CDR1 SNHLY and CDR2 FYNNEI. The CDR3 here is CASSGDRGSDTQYF. CDR3 bases: TGTGCCAGCAGTGGGGACAGGGGCTCAGATACGCAGTATTTT.